This T cell receptor beta chain derives from a study of OX40 agonist ivuxolimab in advanced cancers. V lost 8 bases and J lost 5; bases outside the gene matches: 8. CDR3 size: 14 residues. From germline, CDR1 is SEHNR and CDR2 FQNEAQ (reference sequence). Systemic immunosuppression or autoimmune disease history was grounds to exclude patients. Study-level points and caveats: The average count of expanded clones was higher among CD8+ T cells than among CD4+. Antigens targeted by the expanded peripheral T cells were not determined. At doses 0.1 to 3.0 mg/kg, CD4+ and CD8+ clones expanded.

Sequenced by immunoSEQ multiplex PCR; TCRdb stores in-frame clones only, minus some. The data hold 44,000 or so clones, with less than 90% observed a single time. Comment on this clone: Its antigen remains unidentified.

The sequenced sample was CD4+ or CD8+ T cells sorted from blood, obtained in a trial of the OX40 agonist ivuxolimab. The V and J genes are TRBV7-9 and TRBJ2-5; 10 bases align to TRBD2. This receptor was identified in an adult with an advanced solid tumor such as melanoma, head and neck, liver or kidney cancer. CDR3 region: CASGTGTSEETQYF. For the CDR3, the DNA is TGTGCCAGCGGAACCGGGACTAGCGAGGAGACCCAGTACTTC.